This note documents a single TCR beta chain sequence. Its antigen remains unidentified. Base qualities are missing; no much larger clone stands one base away. Collaborating institutions collected whole blood in K2EDTA tubes following their own protocols. For TCRbeta analysis, collaborators shipped samples as frozen whole blood, isolated PBMCs, or DNA extracted from either of those sample types. V is shortened by 6 bases, J by 6 bases, and the region joining them spans 18 bases. The CDR3 sequence holds 15 residues, the cysteine and phenylalanine included. CDR3 DNA is the only sequence kept; it has 45 bases, read in frame from the first base. Reading the germline V gene (reference sequence) gives CDR1 SSHAT and CDR2 FNYEAQ. The entry originates in a study of blood T cell repertoires in COVID-19 (dated by TCRdb to between 2020 and 2021). For the wider study: Samples from collaborators originated in the United States, Italy and Spain and spanned both the acute and convalescent phases of COVID-19. The material from the prospective study consisted of cDNA or gDNA derived from T cells, B-cell-depleted T cells, or PBMCs. The dataset comprised deeply sampled blood TCRbeta repertoires from subjects exposed to, actively infected with, or recovered from COVID-19. The repertoires were released in a freely available public database intended as a resource for research on the immune response to SARS-CoV-2. The samples were drawn from two sources: the first 160 participants of the ongoing ImmuneRACE study, and about 1,300 subjects contributed by 6 global collaborators. Sample metadata almost always included a de-identified subject ID, COVID-19 status, age in years and sex. Where HLA class I and class II types were available, the types were taken from metadata supplied by the sample provider, not from assay-based typing. Points the paper makes about the study in general: The amount of clinical and demographic metadata varied by source and participant and was provided uncurated.

TCRbeta CDR3 regions were amplified from genomic DNA by means of the immunoSEQ Assay, a bias-controlled multiplex PCR. On the authors' methods: The number of nucleated cells in each sample was estimated by amplification of reference gene primers within the assay. To quantify the absolute abundance of each unique TCRbeta CDR3 rearrangement, sequence reads were collapsed and filtered. Productive Simpson clonality was computed per sample as the square root of Simpson's diversity index over productive rearrangements. TCRdb holds this immuneACCESS table with in-frame rearrangements only. Some clones are missing; in checked studies, unresolved V genes explain under half, and the rest has no known cause. V and J calls and clone size are given by that table; D and trimming were obtained from the DNA. The sample table lists about 170,000 clones, around 83% of them with a count of one. 7% to 8% of the sample is taken by the ten largest.

In this chain, TRBV7-7 is recombined with TRBJ2-1, and the D gene may be TRBD2, 6 bases matching. Sequenced sample: peripheral blood. This TCR was recovered from an elderly woman in a cohort sampled during active or convalescent COVID-19. The DNA reads TGTGCCAGCAGTTACCGGGACTCTAGAGTCAATGAGCAGTTCTTC. Translated, it gives CASSYRDSRVNEQFF. Where the CDR3 stops, the reference TRBV7-7 and TRBJ2-1 genes take over; the full variable domain is GAGVSQSPRYKVTKRGQDVTLRCDPISSHATLYWYQQALGQGPEFLTYFNYEAQPDKSGLPSDRFSAERPEGSISTLTIQRTEQRDSAMYRCASSYRDSRVNEQFFGPGTRLTVL.